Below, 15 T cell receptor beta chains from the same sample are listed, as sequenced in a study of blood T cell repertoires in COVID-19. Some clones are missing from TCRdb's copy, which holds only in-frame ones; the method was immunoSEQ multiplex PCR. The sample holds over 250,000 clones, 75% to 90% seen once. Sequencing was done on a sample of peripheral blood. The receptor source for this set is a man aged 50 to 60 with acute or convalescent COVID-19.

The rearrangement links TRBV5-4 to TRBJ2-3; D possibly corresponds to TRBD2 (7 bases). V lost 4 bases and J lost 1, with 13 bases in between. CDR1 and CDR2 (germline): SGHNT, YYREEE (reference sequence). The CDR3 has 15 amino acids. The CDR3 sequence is CASSLGAGGTDTQYF. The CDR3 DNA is TGTGCCAGCAGCCTGGGGGCGGGGGGCACAGATACGCAGTATTTT.

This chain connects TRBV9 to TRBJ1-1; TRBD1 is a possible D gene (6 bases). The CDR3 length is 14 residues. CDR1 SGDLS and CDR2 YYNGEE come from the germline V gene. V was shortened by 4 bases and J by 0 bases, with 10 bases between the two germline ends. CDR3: CASSRGGMNTEAFF. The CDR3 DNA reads TGTGCCAGCAGCCGGGGGGGCATGAACACTGAAGCTTTCTTT. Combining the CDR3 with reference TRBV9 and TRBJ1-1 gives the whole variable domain DSGVTQTPKHLITATGQRVTLRCSPRSGDLSVYWYQQSLDQGLQFLIQYYNGEERAKGNILERFSAQQFPDLHSELNLSSLELGDSALYFCASSRGGMNTEAFFGQGTRLTVV.

CDR3: CSVDTGTQETQYF. The CDR3 DNA is TGCAGCGTCGACACCGGGACTCAGGAGACCCAGTACTTC. This chain links TRBV29-1 with TRBJ2-5, with D possibly matching TRBD2 (6 bases). Trimming took 6 bases from V and 5 from J, leaving 16 bases between them. The CDR3 loop spans 13 amino acids. The germline V gene encodes CDR1 SQVTM and CDR2 ANQGSEA. Complete variable domain (other parts from reference TRBV29-1 and TRBJ2-5): SAVISQKPSRDICQRGTSLTIQCQVDSQVTMMFWYRQQPGQSLTLIATANQGSEATYESGFVIDKFPISRPNLTFSTLTVSNMSPEDSSIYLCSVDTGTQETQYFGPGTRLLVL.

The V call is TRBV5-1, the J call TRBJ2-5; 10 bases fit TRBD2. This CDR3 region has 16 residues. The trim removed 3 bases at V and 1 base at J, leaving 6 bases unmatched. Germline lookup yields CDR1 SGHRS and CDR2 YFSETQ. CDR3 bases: TGCGCCAGCAGCTCACTAGCGGGGCCACCCCAAGAGACCCAGTACTTC. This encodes CASSSLAGPPQETQYF.

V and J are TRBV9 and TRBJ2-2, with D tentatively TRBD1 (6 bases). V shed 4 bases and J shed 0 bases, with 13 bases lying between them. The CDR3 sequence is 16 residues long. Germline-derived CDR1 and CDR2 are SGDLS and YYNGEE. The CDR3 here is CASSIPQGANTGELFF. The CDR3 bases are TGTGCCAGCAGCATACCACAGGGAGCGAACACCGGGGAGCTGTTTTTT.

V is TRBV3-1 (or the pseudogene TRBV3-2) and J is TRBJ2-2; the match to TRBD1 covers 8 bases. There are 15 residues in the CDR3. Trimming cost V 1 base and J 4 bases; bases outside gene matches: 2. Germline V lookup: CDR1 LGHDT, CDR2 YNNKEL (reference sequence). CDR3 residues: CASSQGQGSTGELFF. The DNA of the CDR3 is TGTGCCAGCAGCCAAGGACAGGGGAGCACCGGGGAGCTGTTTTTT.

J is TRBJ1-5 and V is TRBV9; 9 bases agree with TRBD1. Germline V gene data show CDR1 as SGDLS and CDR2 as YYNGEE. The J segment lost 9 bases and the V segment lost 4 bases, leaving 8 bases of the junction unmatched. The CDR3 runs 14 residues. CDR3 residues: CASSSGTGQGPQHF. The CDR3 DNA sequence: TGTGCCAGCAGCTCCGGGACAGGGCAGGGGCCCCAGCATTTT.

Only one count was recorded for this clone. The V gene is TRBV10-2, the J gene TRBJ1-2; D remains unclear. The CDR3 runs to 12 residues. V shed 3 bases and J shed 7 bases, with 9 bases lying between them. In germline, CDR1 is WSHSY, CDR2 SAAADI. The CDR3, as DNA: TGCGCCAGCAGTGACCGGGGTAGTGGCTACACCTTC. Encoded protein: CASSDRGSGYTF.

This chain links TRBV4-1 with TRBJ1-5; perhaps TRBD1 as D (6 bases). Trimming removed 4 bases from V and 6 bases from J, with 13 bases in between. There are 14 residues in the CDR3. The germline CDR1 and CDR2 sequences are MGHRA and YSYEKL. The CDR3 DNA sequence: TGCGCCAGCAGCCCCACAGGGCTCGGTCAGCCCCAGCATTTT. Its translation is CASSPTGLGQPQHF.

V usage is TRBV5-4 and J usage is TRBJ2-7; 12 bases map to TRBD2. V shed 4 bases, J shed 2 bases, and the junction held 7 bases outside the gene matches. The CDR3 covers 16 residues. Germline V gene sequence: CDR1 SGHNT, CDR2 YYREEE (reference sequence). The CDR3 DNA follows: TGTGCCAGCAGCCCCGGCGCTAGCGGGGGGGCCTACGAGCAGTACTTC. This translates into CASSPGASGGAYEQYF.

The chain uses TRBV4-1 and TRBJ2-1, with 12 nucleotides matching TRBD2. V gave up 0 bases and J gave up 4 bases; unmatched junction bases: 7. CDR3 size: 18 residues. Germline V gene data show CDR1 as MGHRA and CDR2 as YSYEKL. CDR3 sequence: CASSQDPGLAGRYNEQFF. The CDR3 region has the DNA TGCGCCAGCAGCCAAGACCCGGGACTAGCGGGCCGGTACAATGAGCAGTTCTTC.

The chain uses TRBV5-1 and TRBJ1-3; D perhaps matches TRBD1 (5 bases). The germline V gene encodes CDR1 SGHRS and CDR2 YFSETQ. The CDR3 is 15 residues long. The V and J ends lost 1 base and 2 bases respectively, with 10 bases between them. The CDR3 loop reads CASSLQPGTGNTIYF. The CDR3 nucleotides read TGCGCCAGCAGCTTGCAGCCAGGGACTGGAAACACCATATATTTT.

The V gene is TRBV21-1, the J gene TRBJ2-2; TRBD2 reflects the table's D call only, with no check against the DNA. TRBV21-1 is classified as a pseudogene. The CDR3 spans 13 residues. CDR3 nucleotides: TGTGCCATCCGGTTGGTGCGCACCGGGGAGCTGTTTTTT. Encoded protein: CAIRLVRTGELFF.

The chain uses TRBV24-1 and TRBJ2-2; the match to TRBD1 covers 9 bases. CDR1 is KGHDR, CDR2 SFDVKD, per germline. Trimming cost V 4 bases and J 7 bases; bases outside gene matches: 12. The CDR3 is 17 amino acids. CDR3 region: CATSDTGTGTYDGELFF. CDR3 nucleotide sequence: TGTGCCACCAGTGACACCGGGACAGGGACCTACGACGGGGAGCTGTTTTTT.

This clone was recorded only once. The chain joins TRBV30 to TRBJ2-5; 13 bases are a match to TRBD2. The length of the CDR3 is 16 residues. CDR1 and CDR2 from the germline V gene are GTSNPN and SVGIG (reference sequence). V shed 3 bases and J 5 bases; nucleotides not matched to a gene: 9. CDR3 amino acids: CAWSPGTSGVLETQYF. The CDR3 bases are TGTGCCTGGAGCCCTGGGACTAGCGGGGTCCTGGAGACCCAGTACTTC.